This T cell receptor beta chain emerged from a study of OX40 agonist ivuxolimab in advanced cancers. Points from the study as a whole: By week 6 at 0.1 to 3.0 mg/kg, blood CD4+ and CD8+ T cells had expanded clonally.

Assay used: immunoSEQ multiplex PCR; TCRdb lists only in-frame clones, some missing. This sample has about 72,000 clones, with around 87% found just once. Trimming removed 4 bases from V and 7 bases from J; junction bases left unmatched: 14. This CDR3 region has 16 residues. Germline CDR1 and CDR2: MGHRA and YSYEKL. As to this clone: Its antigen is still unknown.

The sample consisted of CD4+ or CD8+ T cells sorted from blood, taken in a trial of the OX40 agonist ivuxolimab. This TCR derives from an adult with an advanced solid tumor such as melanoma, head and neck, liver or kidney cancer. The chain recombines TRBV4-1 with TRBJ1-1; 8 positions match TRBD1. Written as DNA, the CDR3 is TGCGCCAGCAGCCCGGCGGCGAACAGGGGGATCTTTGAAGCTTTCTTT. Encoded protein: CASSPAANRGIFEAFF.